The clone carrying this T cell receptor beta chain was counted ten times or more. Its matching antigen is unknown. Trimming took off 0 bases at V and 3 bases at J, with 2 bases between the two ends. The CDR3 has 12 residues. Germline V CDR1 and CDR2: LGHNA, YNFKEQ. The data derive from a study of T cells in Graves' hyperthyroidism and ophthalmopathy. Points from the study as a whole: Researchers report that a 13 V-J model separated ophthalmopathy from stable hyperthyroidism. In the blood, most expanded thyroid clonotypes above 0.001 appeared as well.

Regions amplified from RNA transcripts were the TCR beta CDR3 regions. TCR CDR3 regions were first amplified by RT-PCR with HTBI primers. Using its own MiXCR run on the multiplex PCR reads, TCRdb lists one record per CDR3 protein. In the table there are a few hundred thousand distinct CDR3 sequences, roughly 13% of which are singletons. Graves' hyperthyroidism was deemed stable absent ophthalmopathy progression within 18 months. This TCR derives from a young woman with Graves' hyperthyroidism. The sequenced material came from blood. This chain uses TRBV4-2 with TRBJ2-5; D is unresolved. As DNA, the CDR3 is TGTGCCAGCAGCCAAGAGGAAGAGACCCAGTACTTC. Translating it yields CASSQEEETQYF.